This T cell receptor beta chain was captured in a study of T cells in women clearing cervical HPV infection (dated by TCRdb to the late 2010s). About the investigation overall: The cases were 20 to 30 women with histologically confirmed HPV16-related CIN3 or worse, and 2 of those women had invasive cancers. The approximately 25 controls were women who cleared a single incident HPV16 infection within 12 months without developing precancer or cancer. Blood from cases was collected at the visit where the lesion was first found, while blood from controls was collected once the infection could no longer be detected. Among cases, blood sampling occurred a median of about 150 days after lesion detection, with an interquartile range of about 90 to 230 days. Since only a few of the women had HLA typing available, the possibility that HLA type was acting as a confounder could not be ruled out. This exploratory proof-of-principle case-control study, nested within the Guanacaste HPV Natural History Study in Costa Rica, compared TCR repertoires among women with different cervical HPV16 outcomes. Cases and controls were matched on age within five years and on year of sample collection. Cases had a median age of around 32 years compared with approximately 40 for controls, and baseline characteristics showed no significant differences between the groups. The parent cohort enrolled about 10,000 women aged 18 or older in Guanacaste, Costa Rica, in 1993 to 1994 and followed the women for seven years. Five blinded duplicates per group were added as quality controls, so that 60 or so samples were obtained: 50 or so participants and some 10 replicates. The research as a whole found: Because the number of T cells in each sample was unknown, differences in richness could reflect differing T-cell content rather than repertoire biology. Because of the cross-sectional design, the study could not determine whether the associations came before infection or resulted from infection, and neither effector/memory subsets nor HPV-specific T cells were isolated. CIN3+ cases had significantly higher TCR repertoire richness than controls across sequencing depths, but evenness did not differ between the groups. By combining richness with V gene abundances, random forest classifiers separated cases from controls with an estimated AUC of less than 0.85. Cases had lower TRBV6-7 relative abundance than controls (0.11% versus 0.16%; Bonferroni P = 0.0008).

About this clone: Its antigen is currently not known. The sequence runs out 3 residues before the end of the CDR3; the remainder is reconstructed from the germline J gene.

TCR beta CDR3 regions were amplified by multiplex PCR from an average of roughly 1.3 ug genomic DNA per sample using the immunoSEQ assay. The assay corrected primer bias using a complete synthetic TCR repertoire to establish an amplification baseline. The amplicons were sequenced using the Illumina platform. Per the original workflow: Sequences were error-corrected by clustering with frequency ratios and a modified nearest-neighbor algorithm and were then analyzed in the immunoSEQ Analyzer with IMGT gene definitions. TCR richness and evenness were averaged over 20 rarefaction repeats at each rarefaction depth, excluding samples with fewer sequences than the depth. V, D and J gene relative abundances were compared between groups with Wilcoxon rank sum tests, applying FDR correction. In the blinded duplicates, the intraclass correlation was over 95% for TCR richness and averaged about 73% across approximately 60 gene segments. Imported from immuneACCESS, the table was reduced by TCRdb to in-frame sequences with V and J called. These copies leave out some clones; in studies compared against another copy, an unresolved V gene accounts for under half, and the cause of the remainder is not known. Clone size and V and J calls were adopted from that table, with D and trimming inferred from the DNA. The sample table gives about 31,000 clones. About 4.4% of the sample comes from the top ten.

The germline V gene (reference sequence) specifies DFQATT as CDR1 and SNEGSKA as CDR2. CDR3 length: 13 amino acids, cysteine to phenylalanine. Part of the CDR3 DNA is given, 30 bases translated from base 1. Trimming at the junction amounts to 0 bases on V and 8 bases on J, and the germline ends lie 11 bases apart. Every participant had a single incident cervical HPV16 infection, and prevalent HPV16 infections were excluded. Cervical HPV DNA was detected by MY09/MY11 PCR and genotyped by dot-blot hybridization. About 14 mL of heparinized blood was centrifuged, after which the buffy coat was aliquoted, frozen at -30 degrees C, and then stored at -80 degrees C. QIAGEN kits were used to extract genomic DNA from buffy coat specimens.

This receptor chain uses TRBV20-1 and TRBJ2-1, with the D call perhaps TRBD1 or TRBD2, as 5 bases match in each case. This TCR was sampled from a woman aged 18 to 75 with a cervical HPV16 infection that either progressed to CIN3+ or cleared (not recorded which). Sequencing input: blood buffy coat. The CDR3: CSARDWRGDEQFF. The sequenced CDR3 bases are TGCAGTGCTAGAGATTGGAGAGGGGATGAG.